These 3 T cell receptor beta chains share one sample of origin, sequenced in a study of cytomegalovirus exposure and HLA in healthy donors. PCR was performed using 60 Vbeta and 13 Jbeta primers. Sequencing used immunoSEQ multiplex PCR; TCRdb keeps in-frame clones, though not all of them. The repertoire consists of 200,000 to 250,000 clones, with around four fifths occurring once and the leading ten covering 3.5% to 4%. The specimen sequenced was PBMCs. Receptor source: a male donor in good health and CMV-seronegative.

V usage is TRBV6-1 and J usage is TRBJ1-1; no clear D gene. Trimming removed 2 bases at V and 1 base at J, with 8 bases between. The CDR3 totals 14 residues. Germline loops: CDR1 MNHNS, CDR2 SASEGT. The CDR3 DNA is TGTGCCAGCAGTGAATTTCTCGGGAACACTGAAGCTTTCTTT. Residues: CASSEFLGNTEAFF.

V gene TRBV5-1 combines with J gene TRBJ2-7; D is perhaps TRBD2 (5 bases). Germline assignment: CDR1 SGHRS and CDR2 YFSETQ. V lost 2 bases and J lost 5, with 17 bases in between. The CDR3 has 15 residues. CDR3 sequence: CASSFQGTGSDEQYF. CDR3 DNA: TGCGCCAGCAGCTTCCAAGGAACGGGGAGCGACGAGCAGTACTTC.

This clone was detected only a few times. The chain combines TRBV9 with TRBJ1-4; D unresolved. Germline values: CDR1 SGDLS, CDR2 YYNGEE. The CDR3 is 13 residues long. Between the trimmed V and J ends, which lost 3 bases and 7 bases, there was a span of 10 bases. The CDR3 reads CASSAGRSEKLFF. The CDR3 DNA follows: TGTGCCAGCAGCGCGGGTAGGAGTGAAAAACTGTTTTTT.